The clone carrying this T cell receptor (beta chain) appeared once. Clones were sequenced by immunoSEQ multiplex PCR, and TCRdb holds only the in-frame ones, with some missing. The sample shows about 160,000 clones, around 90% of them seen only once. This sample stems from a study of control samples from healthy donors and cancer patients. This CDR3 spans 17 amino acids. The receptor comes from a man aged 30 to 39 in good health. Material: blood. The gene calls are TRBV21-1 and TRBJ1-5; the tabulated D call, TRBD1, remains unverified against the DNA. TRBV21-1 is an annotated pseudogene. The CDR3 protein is CASIKTPCRRADQPQHF. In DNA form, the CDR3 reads TGTGCCAGCATCAAAACCCCCTGCCGCAGGGCTGATCAGCCCCAGCATTTT.